Below, 8 T cell receptor beta chains from the same sample are listed, as sequenced in a study of T-cell memory formation after mild COVID-19. TCRdb reprocessed the 5' RACE reads via MiXCR and lists one record per CDR3 protein. The sample records over 400,000 distinct CDR3 sequences, about a quarter being singletons. The specimen was PBMCs or a T cell subset sorted from them (not recorded which). All receptors derive from an adult woman who had mild COVID-19 (a few samples of this study predate the infection). Cell type and time point are not known.

The chain uses TRBV12-3 or TRBV12-4 and TRBJ2-5; maybe TRBD2 (7 bases). This CDR3 has 15 amino acids. The germline V and J ends were trimmed by 7 bases and 7 bases, with 22 bases remaining between them. The CDR3 coding sequence is TGTGCCAGCACCTTGGGAGGGGGGCCCCCAGGGACCCAGTACTTC. This codes for CASTLGGGPPGTQYF.

The chain employs TRBV12-3 or TRBV12-4 and TRBJ2-7; 11 bases are shared with TRBD1. Trimming at V came to 5 bases and at J to 7 bases, leaving 13 bases not matched to a gene. The CDR3 spans 16 residues. CDR3 amino acids: CASSPHPGQGVLEQYF. The CDR3 nucleotides are TGTGCCAGCAGTCCTCATCCGGGACAGGGGGTTTTGGAGCAGTACTTC.

About this clonotype: Its ends do not fully match the called genes, so a read error is possible. The chain links TRBV7-7 to TRBJ2-2, with D possibly matching TRBD1 (5 bases). This CDR3 comprises 15 residues. Germline V gene data show CDR1 as SSHAT and CDR2 as FNYEAQ (reference sequence). CDR3 sequence: CASSSRLGQSGELFF. DNA for the CDR3: TGTGCTAGCAGCTCTCGCTTGGGGCAGTCCGGGGAGCTGTTTTTT.

The V and J genes are TRBV6-5 and TRBJ2-7; TRBD2 matches 11 bases. Germline V gene data show CDR1 as MNHEY and CDR2 as SVGAGI. V was clipped by 5 bases and J by 4 bases; unmatched bases: 7. CDR3 length equals 15 residues. The CDR3 is CASSPGTSGQYEQYF. The CDR3 bases are TGTGCCAGCAGTCCCGGGACTAGCGGACAATACGAGCAGTACTTC.

This clonotype has just a few counts. One end of the junction is discordant with germline, which a read error may explain. CDR3 amino acids: CASSSAGTERDF. In DNA form, the CDR3 reads TGTGCCAGCAGCTCAGCCGGGACAGAAAGGGATTTT. J is TRBJ1-5 and V is TRBV7-9; 7 nucleotides match TRBD1. The CDR3 has 12 amino acids. The germline CDR1 and CDR2 sequences are SEHNR and FQNEAQ (reference sequence).

V is TRBV11-2 and J is TRBJ1-1, with D possibly matching TRBD1 (5 bases). CDR1 is SGHAT and CDR2 is FQNNGV in the germline V gene. This CDR3 comprises 16 residues. The V end was cut by 0 bases, the J end by 1 base, with 12 bases between. This CDR3 is CASSLDISGKNTEAFF. Here the CDR3 DNA reads TGTGCCAGCAGCTTAGATATTTCAGGGAAGAACACTGAAGCTTTCTTT. Complete variable domain (other parts from reference TRBV11-2 and TRBJ1-1): EAGVAQSPRYKIIEKRQSVAFWCNPISGHATLYWYQQILGQGPKLLIQFQNNGVVDDSQLPKDRFSAERLKGVDSTLKIQPAKLEDSAVYLCASSLDISGKNTEAFFGQGTRLTVV.

The J gene is TRBJ1-1, the V gene TRBV29-1; D gene ambiguous. This CDR3 has 13 amino acids. Germline V gives CDR1 SQVTM, CDR2 ANQGSEA. Trimming removed 7 bases from V and 8 bases from J, with 20 bases in between. The CDR3 DNA sequence: TGCAGCGCTGAGCAGACGGCGCTGAGAGAAGCTTTCTTT. As protein: CSAEQTALREAFF.

This chain links TRBV7-9 with TRBJ2-5; 9 bases agree with TRBD1. Germline CDR1 reads SEHNR; CDR2 reads FQNEAQ (reference sequence). V shed 4 bases and J 7 bases; nucleotides not matched to a gene: 7. The CDR3 is 14 amino acids. The chain's CDR3 is CASSSDRGSGTQYF. CDR3 coding DNA: TGTGCCAGCAGCTCGGACAGGGGCTCGGGGACCCAGTACTTC.